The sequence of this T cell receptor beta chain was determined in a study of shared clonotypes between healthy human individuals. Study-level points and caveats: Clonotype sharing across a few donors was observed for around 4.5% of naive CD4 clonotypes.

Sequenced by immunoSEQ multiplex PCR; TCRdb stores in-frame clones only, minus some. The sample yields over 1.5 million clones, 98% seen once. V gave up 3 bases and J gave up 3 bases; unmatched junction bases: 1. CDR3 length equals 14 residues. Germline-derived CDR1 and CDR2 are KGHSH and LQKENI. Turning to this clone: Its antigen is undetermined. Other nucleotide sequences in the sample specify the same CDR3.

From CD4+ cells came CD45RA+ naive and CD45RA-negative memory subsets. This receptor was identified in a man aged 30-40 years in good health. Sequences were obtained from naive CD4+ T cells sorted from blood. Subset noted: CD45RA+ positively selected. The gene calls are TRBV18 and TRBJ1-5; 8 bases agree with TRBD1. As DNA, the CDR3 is TGTGCCAGCTCACCCCAGGGGGCCAATCAGCCCCAGCATTTT. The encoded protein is CASSPQGANQPQHF.